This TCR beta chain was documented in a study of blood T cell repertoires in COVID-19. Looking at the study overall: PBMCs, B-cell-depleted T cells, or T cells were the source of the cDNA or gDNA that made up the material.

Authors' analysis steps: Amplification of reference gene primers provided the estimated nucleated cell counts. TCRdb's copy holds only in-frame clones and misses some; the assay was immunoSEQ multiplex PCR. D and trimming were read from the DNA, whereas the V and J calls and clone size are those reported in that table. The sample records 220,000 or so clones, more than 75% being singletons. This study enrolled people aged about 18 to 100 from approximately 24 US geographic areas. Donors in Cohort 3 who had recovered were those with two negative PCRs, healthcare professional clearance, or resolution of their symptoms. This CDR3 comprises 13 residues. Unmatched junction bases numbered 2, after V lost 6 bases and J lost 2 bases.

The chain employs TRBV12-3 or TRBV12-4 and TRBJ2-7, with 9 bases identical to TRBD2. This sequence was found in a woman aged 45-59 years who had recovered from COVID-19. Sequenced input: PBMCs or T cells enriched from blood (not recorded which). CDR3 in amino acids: CASRTSGTYEQYF. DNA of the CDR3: TGTGCCAGCAGGACTAGCGGTACCTACGAGCAGTACTTC.